This TCR beta chain originates from a study of patients and donors after allogeneic stem cell transplantation. Germline V gene lookup returns CDR1 MNHEY and CDR2 SVGAGI. CDR3 length: 14 amino acids. V shed 3 bases and J shed 7 bases, with 10 bases lying between them. TCRdb ran MiXCR on the RT-PCR reads and lists one entry per CDR3 protein. The profile covers approximately 430,000 distinct CDR3 sequences, with approximately 16% appearing a single time and around 6.8% taken by the ten largest. This clonotype was obtained from a human donor who was either an allogeneic HSCT recipient or a stem cell or donor lymphocyte infusion donor (not recorded which). It is not recorded whose cells these are; they may come from a transplant donor. Sequences were obtained from blood, either unsorted or a sorted T cell fraction (not recorded which). V is TRBV6-5 and J is TRBJ1-6, with unresolved D. For the CDR3, the DNA is TGTGCCAGCAGTTATGGGGTCGCGAATTCACCCCTCCACTTT. As protein: CASSYGVANSPLHF.